A selection of T cell receptor beta chains follows, all from one sample in a study of T-cell memory formation after mild COVID-19. TCRdb re-derived calls from the 5' RACE reads in MiXCR, one entry per CDR3 protein. Here the sample spans 350,000 to 450,000 distinct CDR3 sequences, around an eighth being singletons. Material for sequencing was PBMCs or a T cell subset sorted from them (not recorded which). These receptors came from a young man who had mild COVID-19 (a few samples of this study predate the infection). Cell type and time point are not known. CDR3s include the opening cysteine and the closing phenylalanine or tryptophan. Each record gives: CDR3 length, V gene, D gene, J gene, clone size, CDR3 protein, CDR3 DNA. D genes are given only for firm matches. Size values are once, few and many counts, or a class for expanded clones, and some rows have none.

len: 14; v_gene: TRBV5-5; d_gene: -; j_gene: TRBJ1-1; abundance: few; CDR3aa: CASSLGPLGTEAFF; CDR3nt: TGTGCCAGCAGCTTGGGGCCCCTAGGGACTGAAGCTTTCTTT
len: 16; v_gene: TRBV4-2; d_gene: -; j_gene: TRBJ1-5; abundance: -; CDR3aa: CASSPTGTLGNQPQHF; CDR3nt: TGTGCCAGCAGCCCGACCGGGACACTAGGCAATCAGCCCCAGCATTTT
len: 14; v_gene: TRBV7-2; d_gene: -; j_gene: TRBJ1-4; abundance: -; CDR3aa: CASSQGLGNEKLFF; CDR3nt: TGTGCCAGCAGTCAGGGTCTGGGTAATGAAAAACTGTTTTTT
len: 13; v_gene: TRBV6-5; d_gene: TRBD2; j_gene: TRBJ2-5; abundance: -; CDR3aa: CASGGGYQETQYF; CDR3nt: TGTGCCAGTGGCGGGGGGTACCAAGAGACCCAGTACTTC
len: 17; v_gene: TRBV28; d_gene: TRBD1; j_gene: TRBJ1-2; abundance: -; CDR3aa: CASSAATQTGINYGYTF; CDR3nt: TGTGCCAGCAGTGCCGCTACTCAGACAGGGATCAACTATGGCTACACCTTC
len: 14; v_gene: TRBV7-8; d_gene: -; j_gene: TRBJ1-1; abundance: -; CDR3aa: CASRPREGNTEAFF; CDR3nt: TGTGCCAGCAGGCCTCGGGAGGGGAACACTGAAGCTTTCTTT
len: 16; v_gene: TRBV5-1; d_gene: TRBD1; j_gene: TRBJ1-1; abundance: many; CDR3aa: CASSRTTGYSNTEAFF; CDR3nt: TGCGCCAGCAGCCGAACGACAGGGTACTCGAACACTGAAGCTTTCTTT
len: 17; v_gene: TRBV11-3; d_gene: -; j_gene: TRBJ1-4; abundance: -; CDR3aa: CASSLVGAGATNEKLFF; CDR3nt: TGTGCCAGCAGCTTAGTGGGGGCAGGGGCAACTAATGAAAAACTGTTTTTT
len: 18; v_gene: TRBV5-1; d_gene: -; j_gene: TRBJ2-1; abundance: few; CDR3aa: CASSSIGGAYGSYNEQFF; CDR3nt: TGCGCCAGCAGCTCTATCGGGGGAGCCTATGGGTCCTACAATGAGCAGTTCTTC
len: 17; v_gene: TRBV4-1; d_gene: TRBD2; j_gene: TRBJ2-2; abundance: -; CDR3aa: CASSPGGNSGGNGELFF; CDR3nt: TGCGCCAGCAGCCCAGGGGGGAATAGCGGGGGAAACGGGGAGCTGTTTTTT
len: 15; v_gene: TRBV12-3/TRBV12-4; d_gene: -; j_gene: TRBJ1-2; abundance: -; CDR3aa: CASSLGRALGPGYTF; CDR3nt: TGTGCCAGCAGTTTGGGCAGGGCCCTCGGTCCTGGCTACACCTTC
len: 16; v_gene: TRBV7-9; d_gene: TRBD1; j_gene: TRBJ1-2; abundance: few; CDR3aa: CASSLFGGQGFYGYTF; CDR3nt: TGTGCCAGCAGCCTCTTCGGGGGACAGGGGTTCTATGGCTACACCTTC
len: 15; v_gene: TRBV5-4; d_gene: -; j_gene: TRBJ2-7; abundance: -; CDR3aa: CASSQDLTRSYEQYF; CDR3nt: TGCGCCAGCAGCCAAGACCTCACCCGCTCCTACGAGCAGTACTTC
len: 15; v_gene: TRBV19; d_gene: -; j_gene: TRBJ2-7; abundance: -; CDR3aa: CASSIKRLPPYEQYF; CDR3nt: TGTGCCAGTAGTATTAAGAGGTTACCCCCCTACGAGCAGTACTTC
len: 15; v_gene: TRBV24-1; d_gene: TRBD1; j_gene: TRBJ1-2; abundance: few; CDR3aa: CATSASDRGDYGYTF; CDR3nt: TGTGCCACCAGTGCCTCGGACAGGGGAGACTATGGCTACACCTTC
len: 19; v_gene: TRBV15; d_gene: TRBD1; j_gene: TRBJ2-6; abundance: few; CDR3aa: CATSRSLPGQDSGANVLTF; CDR3nt: TGTGCCACCAGCAGAAGCCTCCCGGGACAGGACTCTGGGGCCAACGTCCTGACTTTC
len: 15; v_gene: TRBV9; d_gene: TRBD1; j_gene: TRBJ2-5; abundance: -; CDR3aa: CSSSVGRGRGETQYF; CDR3nt: TGTTCCAGCAGCGTAGGAAGGGGGCGCGGGGAGACCCAGTACTTC
len: 12; v_gene: TRBV6-2/TRBV6-3; d_gene: -; j_gene: TRBJ2-2; abundance: -; CDR3aa: CASNANTGELFF; CDR3nt: TGTGCCAGCAACGCAAACACCGGGGAGCTGTTTTTT
len: 16; v_gene: TRBV28; d_gene: TRBD1; j_gene: TRBJ1-1; abundance: few; CDR3aa: CASSLGRGGVNTEAFF; CDR3nt: TGTGCCAGCAGTTTAGGCAGGGGGGGGGTTAACACTGAAGCTTTCTTT
len: 12; v_gene: TRBV20-1; d_gene: -; j_gene: TRBJ2-7; abundance: many; CDR3aa: CSFSIGSYEQYF; CDR3nt: TGCAGCTTCAGTATTGGTTCCTACGAGCAGTACTTC
len: 14; v_gene: TRBV27; d_gene: TRBD1; j_gene: TRBJ1-2; abundance: -; CDR3aa: CASSVTGGIYGYTF; CDR3nt: TGTGCCAGCAGTGTCACAGGGGGAATCTATGGCTACACCTTC
len: 13; v_gene: TRBV2; d_gene: TRBD1; j_gene: TRBJ1-1; abundance: few; CDR3aa: CASSAGDRVEAFF; CDR3nt: TGTGCCAGCAGTGCGGGGGACAGGGTCGAAGCTTTCTTT
len: 13; v_gene: TRBV29-1; d_gene: -; j_gene: TRBJ2-7; abundance: many; CDR3aa: CSAEVGRGYEQYF; CDR3nt: TGCAGCGCAGAGGTCGGCAGGGGTTACGAGCAGTACTTC
len: 15; v_gene: TRBV6-2/TRBV6-3; d_gene: TRBD1; j_gene: TRBJ2-3; abundance: few; CDR3aa: CASAVDRGLTDTQYF; CDR3nt: TGTGCCAGCGCGGTGGACAGGGGTTTGACAGATACGCAGTATTTT
len: 14; v_gene: TRBV6-5; d_gene: -; j_gene: TRBJ2-5; abundance: many; CDR3aa: CASSYSGKQATQYF; CDR3nt: TGTGCCAGCAGTTACTCTGGTAAACAAGCGACCCAGTACTTC
len: 13; v_gene: TRBV20-1; d_gene: TRBD1; j_gene: TRBJ2-5; abundance: few; CDR3aa: CSARDDRGETQYF; CDR3nt: TGCAGTGCTAGAGACGACAGGGGCGAGACCCAGTACTTC
len: 14; v_gene: TRBV5-5; d_gene: -; j_gene: TRBJ1-4; abundance: -; CDR3aa: CASSKMGGIEKLFF; CDR3nt: TGTGCCAGCAGCAAGATGGGGGGGATCGAAAAACTGTTTTTT
len: 17; v_gene: TRBV24-1; d_gene: TRBD2; j_gene: TRBJ2-2; abundance: many; CDR3aa: CATSVFGGGLDTGELFF; CDR3nt: TGTGCCACCAGTGTTTTCGGGGGGGGCCTTGACACCGGGGAGCTGTTTTTT
len: 15; v_gene: TRBV4-1; d_gene: -; j_gene: TRBJ2-3; abundance: -; CDR3aa: CASSQAWGGTDTQYF; CDR3nt: TGCGCCAGCAGCCAAGCCTGGGGGGGCACAGATACGCAGTATTTT
len: 13; v_gene: TRBV7-6; d_gene: -; j_gene: TRBJ2-7; abundance: few; CDR3aa: CASSLASPYEQYF; CDR3nt: TGTGCCAGCAGCTTAGCGAGTCCCTACGAGCAGTACTTC
len: 16; v_gene: TRBV15; d_gene: TRBD1; j_gene: TRBJ1-1; abundance: few; CDR3aa: CATSRGVQGFHTEAFF; CDR3nt: TGTGCCACCAGCAGAGGGGTACAGGGGTTCCACACTGAAGCTTTCTTT
len: 16; v_gene: TRBV6-4; d_gene: -; j_gene: TRBJ2-3; abundance: few; CDR3aa: CASSDRPVSSTDTQYF; CDR3nt: TGTGCCAGCAGTGACCGGCCAGTATCTAGCACAGATACGCAGTATTTT
len: 16; v_gene: TRBV12-3/TRBV12-4; d_gene: -; j_gene: TRBJ1-5; abundance: -; CDR3aa: CASSRPRAASNQPQHF; CDR3nt: TGTGCCAGCAGTCGCCCCCGAGCGGCTAGCAATCAGCCCCAGCATTTT
len: 16; v_gene: TRBV6-1; d_gene: TRBD2; j_gene: TRBJ2-2; abundance: few; CDR3aa: CASSEPSGAITGELFF; CDR3nt: TGTGCCAGCAGTGAACCTAGCGGGGCGATAACCGGGGAGCTGTTTTTT
len: 15; v_gene: TRBV5-1; d_gene: -; j_gene: TRBJ2-3; abundance: many; CDR3aa: CASSLAGGVADTQYF; CDR3nt: TGCGCCAGCAGCTTGGCCGGTGGCGTGGCGGATACGCAGTATTTT
len: 17; v_gene: TRBV4-1; d_gene: -; j_gene: TRBJ1-5; abundance: -; CDR3aa: CASSQEISQGLYQPQHF; CDR3nt: TGCGCCAGCAGCCAAGAGATATCCCAGGGGCTGTATCAGCCCCAGCATTTT
len: 13; v_gene: TRBV20-1; d_gene: -; j_gene: TRBJ1-5; abundance: -; CDR3aa: CSAGRTSNQPQHF; CDR3nt: TGCAGTGCTGGACGGACGAGCAATCAGCCCCAGCATTTT
len: 13; v_gene: TRBV29-1; d_gene: -; j_gene: TRBJ2-7; abundance: many; CDR3aa: CSVVTGSSYEQYF; CDR3nt: TGCAGCGTAGTAACAGGGAGCTCCTACGAGCAGTACTTC
len: 18; v_gene: TRBV4-1; d_gene: TRBD1; j_gene: TRBJ2-3; abundance: -; CDR3aa: CASSHYIPGQGRWDTQYF; CDR3nt: TGCGCCAGCAGCCACTACATACCGGGACAGGGGCGGTGGGATACGCAGTATTTT
len: 17; v_gene: TRBV7-9; d_gene: TRBD2; j_gene: TRBJ2-3; abundance: -; CDR3aa: CASSSDLAGGRGDTQYF; CDR3nt: TGTGCCAGCAGCTCCGACTTAGCGGGGGGACGGGGAGATACGCAGTATTTT
len: 14; v_gene: TRBV19; d_gene: -; j_gene: TRBJ1-6; abundance: -; CDR3aa: CASSSATKNSPLHF; CDR3nt: TGTGCCAGTAGTTCGGCCACCAAGAATTCACCCCTCCACTTT